This entry describes one TCR beta chain. Its antigen is as yet unknown. Clones were sequenced by immunoSEQ multiplex PCR, and TCRdb holds only the in-frame ones, with some missing. This sample has around 8,700 clones; approximately 79% occur once, and the top ten carry about 9.8%. The data stem from a study of chemoradiotherapy in HPV16-positive cancers. Study-wide results and limits: In HPV16-positive patients, HPV-responsive T-cell expansion tracked better recurrence-free survival.

The CDR3 is 19 amino acids. Germline CDR1 SGHAT, CDR2 FQNNGV. V trimming: 6 bases; J trimming: 0 bases; junction bases outside the gene matches: 14. This clonotype originated in a human donor with HPV-associated anogenital cancer. V and J are TRBV11-2 and TRBJ2-7; 13 bases map to TRBD2. Sampling took place from a patient who underwent chemoradiotherapy. CDR3 in DNA: TGTGCCAGCAGATCACCGGGACTAGCGGGACATAATAGCTCCTACGAGCAGTACTTC. Translated, it gives CASRSPGLAGHNSSYEQYF.